One and the same sample provided the 15 T cell receptor beta chains below, sequenced in a study of T-cell memory formation after mild COVID-19. Each CDR3 protein is one row after TCRdb ran MiXCR on the 5' RACE reads. This sample has 270,000 or so distinct CDR3 sequences, with 15% to 20% found just once. The sequenced material came from PBMCs or a T cell subset sorted from them (not recorded which). The receptors were gathered from a man aged 18 to 30 who had mild COVID-19 (a few samples of this study predate the infection). Cell type and time point are not known.

The genes are TRBV6-5 and TRBJ1-1; tentative D call: TRBD1 (6 bases). V lost 2 bases, J lost 7 bases, and 11 bases lay in between. Germline CDR1 and CDR2: MNHEY and SVGAGI. CDR3 size: 13 residues. This CDR3 reads CASSYSNRVEAFF. The DNA of the CDR3 is TGTGCCAGCAGTTACAGCAACAGGGTTGAAGCTTTCTTT.

The chain joins TRBV6-5 to TRBJ2-7, with 8 bases aligning to TRBD1. J lost 2 bases, V lost 6 bases, and 12 bases had no gene match. There are 16 residues in the CDR3. Germline V lookup: CDR1 MNHEY, CDR2 SVGAGI. The CDR3 nucleotides are TGTGCCAGCAGACCCCGACAGGGGTCGGGCCCCTACGAGCAGTACGTC. Amino acids: CASRPRQGSGPYEQYV.

This clonotype came up a few times. V usage is TRBV7-2 and J usage is TRBJ2-3; TRBD2 matches 12 bases. Looked up from germline, CDR1 is SGHTA and CDR2 is FQGNSA. V shed 3 bases, J shed 0 bases, and the junction held 7 bases outside the gene matches. This CDR3 is built from 18 residues. This CDR3 is CASSLSGLAGISTDTQYF. CDR3 DNA: TGTGCCAGCAGCTTGTCCGGACTAGCGGGGATTAGCACAGATACGCAGTATTTT.

V usage is TRBV20-1 and J usage is TRBJ2-3; D not resolved. V dropped 6 bases and J dropped 2 bases, with 18 bases sitting between them. The V gene's germline CDR1 is DFQATT and CDR2 SNEGSKA (reference sequence). The CDR3 is made up of 15 amino acids. Here the CDR3 DNA reads TGCAGTGCCAGCACTCGCGACGCCTACACAGATACGCAGTATTTT. Amino acid sequence: CSASTRDAYTDTQYF.

The chain combines TRBV27 with TRBJ2-7, with D possibly matching TRBD1 (6 bases). Trimming shortened V by 1 base and J by 6 bases, and 7 bases separated the two germline ends. This CDR3 region has 12 residues. Per the germline V gene, CDR1 is MNHEY and CDR2 is SMNVEV (reference sequence). DNA for the CDR3: TGTGCCAGCAGTTTATGGGGGCGCGAGCAGTACTTC. It is translated as CASSLWGREQYF.

The gene calls are TRBV5-1 and TRBJ1-5, with D unresolved. In germline, CDR1 is SGHRS, CDR2 YFSETQ. There are 13 residues in the CDR3. V gave up 4 bases and J gave up 5 bases, with 10 bases separating them. The CDR3 region is CASSDGADQPQHF. The CDR3, as DNA: TGCGCCAGCAGCGACGGTGCTGATCAGCCCCAGCATTTT.

The chain employs TRBV13 and TRBJ2-7, with a tentative D call TRBD2 (5 bases). V was clipped by 2 bases and J by 0 bases, with 11 bases between them. CDR3 length: 15 residues. The germline CDR1 and CDR2 sequences are PRHDT and FYEKMQ (reference sequence). The CDR3 DNA reads as TGTGCCAGCAGCTTACGGTTCGCGGGCTCCTACGAGCAGTACTTC. It codes for CASSLRFAGSYEQYF.

This clonotype was observed a few times. The CDR3 protein is CASSLSGDADTQYF. In nucleotides, the CDR3 is TGCGCCAGCAGCTTGTCAGGGGACGCAGATACGCAGTATTTT. V is TRBV5-1 and J is TRBJ2-3, with D possibly TRBD1 on 6 matching bases. The length of the CDR3 is 14 residues. Deletions cut 1 base from V and 4 bases from J, with 10 bases between. The germline V gene encodes CDR1 SGHRS and CDR2 YFSETQ.

This clonotype was seen only a few times. The CDR3 sequence: CSVAGYTGELFF. For the CDR3, the DNA is TGCAGCGTTGCAGGGTACACCGGGGAGCTGTTTTTT. This chain links TRBV29-1 with TRBJ2-2; D possibly corresponds to TRBD1 (5 bases). Germline assignment: CDR1 SQVTM and CDR2 ANQGSEA. CDR3 length: 12 residues. Trimming pared 4 bases from V and 3 bases from J, leaving 6 bases between.

This clonotype showed up just a few times. The rearrangement joins TRBV7-9 to TRBJ1-1; tentatively, D is TRBD1 (6 bases). Trimming removed 5 bases from V and 3 bases from J, with 25 bases in between. The CDR3 extends over 18 amino acids. Germline-derived CDR1 and CDR2 are SEHNR and FQNEAQ (reference sequence). The CDR3 loop is CASSPPIPARKGDTEAFF. CDR3 coding DNA: TGTGCCAGCAGCCCCCCGATCCCCGCAAGAAAGGGGGACACTGAAGCTTTCTTT.

This clonotype showed up just a few times. This rearrangement joins TRBV7-8 to TRBJ2-3, with D unresolved. The CDR3 consists of 15 residues. CDR1 is SGHVS and CDR2 is FQNEAQ in the germline V gene. V was shortened by 4 bases and J by 1 base, with 12 bases between the two germline ends. As DNA, the CDR3 is TGTGCCAGCAGCTCGATCCGAACGGGCACAGATACGCAGTATTTT. Translation gives CASSSIRTGTDTQYF.

This clonotype was recorded a few times. This sequence joins TRBV4-3 and TRBJ2-7, with D possibly TRBD2 on 5 matching bases. CDR1 and CDR2 (germline): LGHNA, YSLEER. V lost 5 bases to trimming and J lost 3 bases, with 14 bases between them. This CDR3 has 14 residues. The DNA for the CDR3 is TGCGCCAGCAGCAGATGGACGGGATACTACGAGCAGTACTTC. Translation gives CASSRWTGYYEQYF.

The rearrangement joins TRBV6-2 or TRBV6-3 to TRBJ1-1, with TRBD1 matching over 8 bases. Per germline, CDR1 MNHEY and CDR2 SVGEGT. The V and J ends lost 4 bases and 4 bases, in that order; junction bases with no gene match: 8. The CDR3 loop spans 15 amino acids. The CDR3 loop reads CASSFRQGIGTEAFF. CDR3 in DNA: TGTGCCAGCAGTTTTCGACAGGGGATTGGCACTGAAGCTTTCTTT.

The chain links TRBV6-1 to TRBJ2-7; D not resolved. The CDR3 loop spans 14 amino acids. V lost 1 base to trimming and J lost 3 bases, with 10 bases between them. Germline V gives CDR1 MNHNS, CDR2 SASEGT. The CDR3 loop reads CASSEDPTNYEQYV. CDR3 sequence (DNA): TGTGCCAGCAGTGAAGATCCCACCAACTACGAGCAGTACGTC.

This clonotype was counted only a few times. This sequence joins TRBV27 and TRBJ2-1; D is undetermined. Trimming pared 6 bases from V and 6 bases from J, leaving 9 bases between. Germline V gene lookup returns CDR1 MNHEY and CDR2 SMNVEV (reference sequence). This CDR3 is built from 12 residues. CDR3 region: CASSSVGNEQFF. CDR3 nucleotide sequence: TGTGCCAGCAGCTCTGTGGGCAATGAGCAGTTCTTC.